This record covers a single T cell receptor (beta chain). Antigen specificity is unknown. Within the sample, other DNA sequences also encode this same CDR3. The data were produced by immunoSEQ multiplex PCR, yet TCRdb's version contains in-frame clones alone and is incomplete. In the table there are 2,500,000 or so clones, approximately 92% of which are singletons. There are 14 residues in the CDR3. CDR1 is KGHSH and CDR2 is LQKENI in the germline V gene. The V segment lost 1 base and the J segment 6 bases; nucleotides outside the gene matches: 2. The sample belongs to a study of shared clonotypes between healthy human individuals. Study at large: The people who gave samples were a couple of women and a few men aged 18 to 49. Overall study findings and caveats: When naive CD4 clonotypes were compared across a handful of donors, around 5% were shared. Lower generation probabilities were found for non-shared clonotypes than for those shared by all four donors.

The donors were all Caucasian adults (living in Nashville, Tennessee). This TCR was recovered from a man younger than 30 in good health. The sequencing sample was made of naive CD4+ T cells sorted from blood. The subset here: CD45RA+ positively selected. The chain has TRBV18 and TRBJ2-7; 11 bases agree with TRBD2. The CDR3 DNA reads as TGTGCCAGCTCACCACGGCTAGCGGGGGGCGAGCAGTACTTC. Its translation: CASSPRLAGGEQYF.